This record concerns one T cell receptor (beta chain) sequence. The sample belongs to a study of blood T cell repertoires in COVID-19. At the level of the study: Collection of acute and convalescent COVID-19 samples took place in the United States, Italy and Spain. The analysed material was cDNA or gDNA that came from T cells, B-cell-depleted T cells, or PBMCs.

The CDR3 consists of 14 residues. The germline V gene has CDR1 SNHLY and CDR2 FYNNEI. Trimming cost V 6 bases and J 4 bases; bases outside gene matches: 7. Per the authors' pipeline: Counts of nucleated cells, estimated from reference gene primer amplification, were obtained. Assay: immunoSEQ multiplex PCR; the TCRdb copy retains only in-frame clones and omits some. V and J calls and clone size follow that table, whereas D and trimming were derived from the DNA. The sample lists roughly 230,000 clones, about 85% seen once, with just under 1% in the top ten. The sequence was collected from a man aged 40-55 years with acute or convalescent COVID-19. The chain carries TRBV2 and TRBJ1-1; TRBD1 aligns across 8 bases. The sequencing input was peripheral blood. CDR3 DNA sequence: TGTGCCAGCAGCAGGACAGGGCTTTCCACTGAAGCTTTCTTT. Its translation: CASSRTGLSTEAFF.